The rows below give T cell receptor beta chains drawn from one sample of a study of response to subunit inactivated influenza vaccine. TCRdb processed the RT-PCR reads anew with MiXCR; each CDR3 protein has one entry. The sample lists roughly 500,000 distinct CDR3 sequences, about 15% occurring once. The input for sequencing was CD4+ T cells sorted from PBMCs, taken roughly 24 months after vaccination. Source of these receptors: a man between 50 and 69 years old who received an inactivated influenza vaccine. CDR3s include the opening cysteine and the closing phenylalanine or tryptophan. D genes are given only for firm matches. Part of the rows lack a size; the others show once, few, many or a class for expanded clones.

d_call | clone_size | j_call | v_call | cdr3_aa | cdr3_nt
TRBD2 | few | TRBJ2-1 | TRBV19 | CASTKGTTYNEQFF | TGTGCCAGTACCAAGGGGACTACCTACAATGAGCAGTTCTTC
TRBD1 | . | TRBJ1-6 | TRBV2 | CASSVDRGESPLHF | TGTGCCAGCAGTGTCGACAGGGGGGAATCACCCCTCCACTTT
TRBD1 | few | TRBJ2-7 | TRBV6-2/TRBV6-3 | CASSQPRDRRLGQYF | TGTGCCAGCAGTCAACCCCGGGACAGACGTCTAGGGCAGTACTTC
. | . | TRBJ1-1 | TRBV6-5 | CASSSRGPMNTEAFF | TGTGCCAGCAGTTCCAGGGGACCCATGAACACTGAAGCTTTCTTT
TRBD1 | . | TRBJ2-7 | TRBV29-1 | CSVEAPTGDPYEQYF | TGCAGCGTTGAAGCCCCGACAGGGGATCCATACGAGCAGTACTTC
. | few | TRBJ2-7 | TRBV6-6 | CASSYIGYEQYF | TGTGCCAGCAGTTACATTGGATACGAGCAGTACTTC
. | few | TRBJ2-1 | TRBV12-3/TRBV12-4 | CASSLAQGGLYNEQFF | TGTGCCAGCAGTTTAGCGCAAGGCGGCCTCTACAATGAGCAGTTCTTC
. | . | TRBJ2-6 | TRBV7-2 | CASSLQRASTGANVLTF | TGTGCCAGCAGCTTACAGAGGGCTTCGACTGGGGCCAACGTCCTGACTTTC
. | few | TRBJ2-7 | TRBV10-1 | CASSENQGYEQYF | TGCGCCAGCAGTGAAAATCAGGGTTACGAGCAGTACTTC
. | many | TRBJ1-1 | TRBV7-9 | CASSFSPGTGNTEAFF | TGTGCCAGCAGCTTTAGTCCCGGGACGGGGAACACTGAAGCTTTCTTT
. | few | TRBJ1-1 | TRBV12-3/TRBV12-4 | CASSLSFRGAEAFF | TGTGCCAGCAGTTTATCTTTCAGGGGCGCTGAAGCTTTCTTT
. | many | TRBJ1-1 | TRBV12-3/TRBV12-4 | CASSLQKNTEAFF | TGTGCCAGCAGTTTACAGAAGAACACTGAAGCTTTCTTT
TRBD1 | . | TRBJ2-7 | TRBV25-1 | CASSGGQGRTSEQYF | TGTGCCAGCAGTGGCGGACAGGGAAGGACCTCCGAGCAGTACTTC
TRBD2 | . | TRBJ2-7 | TRBV6-2/TRBV6-3 | CASSAGLVRLEQYF | TGTGCCAGCAGCGCCGGACTAGTCCGCTTGGAGCAGTACTTC
TRBD2 | few | TRBJ2-2 | TRBV11-2 | CASSFSGGTTGELFF | TGTGCCAGCAGCTTTAGCGGGGGGACTACCGGGGAGCTGTTTTTT
. | . | TRBJ1-1 | TRBV29-1 | CSAQPSNRAAEAFF | TGCAGCGCTCAACCCAGTAATAGGGCCGCTGAAGCTTTCTTT
. | few | TRBJ2-2 | TRBV5-1 | CASSLEGLATSGGELFF | TGCGCCAGCAGCTTGGAAGGGCTAGCGACGTCAGGAGGGGAGCTGTTTTTT
TRBD2 | . | TRBJ2-3 | TRBV10-3 | CATTMTSGSDTQYF | TGTGCCACTACCATGACTAGCGGGAGTGATACGCAGTATTTT
TRBD1 | . | TRBJ2-7 | TRBV12-3/TRBV12-4 | CASRPGTGYEQYF | TGTGCCAGCAGACCCGGGACAGGCTACGAGCAGTACTTC
TRBD2 | few | TRBJ2-1 | TRBV10-3 | CAISEGVGLAGGGGYNEQFF | TGTGCCATCAGTGAAGGGGTCGGACTAGCGGGAGGAGGGGGTTACAATGAGCAGTTCTTC
TRBD2 | many | TRBJ2-3 | TRBV9 | CASSVQGLAGADTQYF | TGTGCCAGCAGCGTACAGGGACTAGCGGGAGCAGATACGCAGTATTTT
. | . | TRBJ1-6 | TRBV6-1 | CASLPGAGLVAPLHF | TGTGCCAGCCTCCCGGGGGCAGGCTTGGTGGCCCCCCTCCACTTT
. | . | TRBJ1-1 | TRBV6-2/TRBV6-3 | CASSDSTGMNTEAFF | TGTGCCAGCAGTGATTCGACAGGTATGAACACTGAAGCTTTCTTT
TRBD2 | few | TRBJ2-2 | TRBV11-2 | CASSLQRAGGRELFF | TGTGCCAGCAGCTTACAGCGAGCGGGGGGCCGGGAGCTGTTTTTT
. | . | TRBJ2-7 | TRBV4-2 | CASSQENGGEQYF | TGTGCCAGCAGCCAAGAGAACGGGGGCGAGCAGTACTTC
. | . | TRBJ2-7 | TRBV5-1 | CASSAGARRYEQYF | TGCGCCAGCAGCGCGGGGGCGCGGCGCTACGAGCAGTACTTC
. | few | TRBJ1-5 | TRBV5-1 | CASSLMPASNQPQHF | TGCGCCAGCAGCTTGATGCCAGCTAGCAATCAGCCCCAGCATTTT
. | few | TRBJ1-2 | TRBV3-1 | CASSPIGGAGNGYTF | TGTGCCAGCAGCCCTATAGGAGGGGCAGGGAATGGCTACACCTTC